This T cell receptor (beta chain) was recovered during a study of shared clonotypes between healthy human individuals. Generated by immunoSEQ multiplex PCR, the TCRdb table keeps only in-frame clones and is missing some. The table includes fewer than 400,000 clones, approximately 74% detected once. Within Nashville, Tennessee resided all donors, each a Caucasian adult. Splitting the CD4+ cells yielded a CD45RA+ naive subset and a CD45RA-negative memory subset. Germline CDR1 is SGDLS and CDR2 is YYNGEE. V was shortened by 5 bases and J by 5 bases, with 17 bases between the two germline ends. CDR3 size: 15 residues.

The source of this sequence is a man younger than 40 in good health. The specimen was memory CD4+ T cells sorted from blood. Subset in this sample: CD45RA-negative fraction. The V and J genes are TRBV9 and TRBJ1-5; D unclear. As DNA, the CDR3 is TGTGCCAGCAGTACCTCGGGAGGCAACTATCAGCCCCAGCATTTT. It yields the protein CASSTSGGNYQPQHF.